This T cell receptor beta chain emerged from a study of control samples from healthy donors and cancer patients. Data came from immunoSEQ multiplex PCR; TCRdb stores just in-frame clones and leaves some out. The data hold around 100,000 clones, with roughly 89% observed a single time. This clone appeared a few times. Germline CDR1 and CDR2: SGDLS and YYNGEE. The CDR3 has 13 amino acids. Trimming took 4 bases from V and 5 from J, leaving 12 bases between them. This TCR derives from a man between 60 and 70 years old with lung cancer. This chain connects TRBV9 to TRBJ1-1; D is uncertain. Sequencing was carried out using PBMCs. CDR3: CASSPEVRTEAFF. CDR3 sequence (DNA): TGTGCCAGCAGCCCCGAGGTGAGAACTGAAGCTTTCTTT.